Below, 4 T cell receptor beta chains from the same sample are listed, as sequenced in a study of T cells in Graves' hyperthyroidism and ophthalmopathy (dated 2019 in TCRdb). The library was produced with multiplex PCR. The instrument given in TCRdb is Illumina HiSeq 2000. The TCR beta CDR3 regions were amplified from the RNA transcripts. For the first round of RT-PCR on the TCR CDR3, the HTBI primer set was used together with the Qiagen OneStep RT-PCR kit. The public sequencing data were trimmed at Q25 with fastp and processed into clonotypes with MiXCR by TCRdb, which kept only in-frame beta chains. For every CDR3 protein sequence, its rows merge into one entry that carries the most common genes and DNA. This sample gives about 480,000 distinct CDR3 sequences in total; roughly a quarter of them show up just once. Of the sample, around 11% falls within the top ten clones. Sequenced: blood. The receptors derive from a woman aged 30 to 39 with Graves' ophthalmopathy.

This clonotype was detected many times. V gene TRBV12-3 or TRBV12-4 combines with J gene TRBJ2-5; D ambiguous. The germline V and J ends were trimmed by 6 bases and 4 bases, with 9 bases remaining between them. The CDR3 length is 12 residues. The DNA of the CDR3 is TGTGCCAGCAGCGTAACCTCAGAGACCCAGTACTTC. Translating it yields CASSVTSETQYF.

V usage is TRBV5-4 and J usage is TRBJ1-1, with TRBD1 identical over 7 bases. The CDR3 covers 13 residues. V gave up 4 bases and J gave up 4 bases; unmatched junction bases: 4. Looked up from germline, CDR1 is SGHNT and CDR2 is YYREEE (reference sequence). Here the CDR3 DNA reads TGTGCCAGCAGCAAGACAGGGTCCACTGAAGCTTTCTTT. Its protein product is CASSKTGSTEAFF.

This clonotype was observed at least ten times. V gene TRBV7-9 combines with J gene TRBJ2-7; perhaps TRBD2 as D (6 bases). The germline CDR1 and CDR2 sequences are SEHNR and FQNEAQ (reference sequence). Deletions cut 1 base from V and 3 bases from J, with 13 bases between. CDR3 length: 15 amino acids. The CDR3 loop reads CASSLDASEIYEQYF. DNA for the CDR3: TGTGCCAGCAGCTTAGATGCTAGCGAGATCTACGAGCAGTACTTC.

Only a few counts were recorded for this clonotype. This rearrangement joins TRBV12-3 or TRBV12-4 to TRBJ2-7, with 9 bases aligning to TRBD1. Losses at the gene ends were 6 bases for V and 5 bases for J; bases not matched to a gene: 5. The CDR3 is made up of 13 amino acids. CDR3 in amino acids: CASRRTGVDEQYF. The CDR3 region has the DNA TGTGCCAGCAGGCGGACAGGGGTCGACGAGCAGTACTTC.